These 12 T cell receptor beta chains came from one sample sequenced in a study of T cells in women clearing cervical HPV infection. Sequenced by immunoSEQ multiplex PCR; TCRdb stores in-frame clones only, minus some. The record lists about 27,000 clones, of which the ten most abundant hold approximately 12%. Sequencing input: blood buffy coat. These receptor sequences come from a woman aged 18 to 75 with a cervical HPV16 infection that either progressed to CIN3+ or cleared (not recorded which).

With regard to this clone: The read gets to within 3 residues of the CDR3 end, and the germline J gene fills in the rest. This chain uses TRBV27 with TRBJ2-5; 9 nucleotides line up with TRBD1. Germline CDR1 and CDR2: MNHEY and SMNVEV (reference sequence). Losses at the gene ends were 1 base for V and 5 bases for J; bases not matched to a gene: 8. The CDR3 length is 16 residues. Here the CDR3 reads CASSLWGQGPVETQYF. The part of the CDR3 DNA that was read is TGTGCCAGCAGTTTATGGGGACAGGGTCCGGTTGAGACC.

Comment on this clone: The CDR3 end falls 3 residues outside the read, so it is completed with the germline J gene. The rearrangement links TRBV6-1 to TRBJ1-2; D unresolved. Germline CDR1 reads MNHNS; CDR2 reads SASEGT. This CDR3 is built from 17 residues. CDR3 DNA (partial): TGTGCCAGCAGTGAAGCAAGGGTACGGTCCTCTCCCTACGAC. Translation gives CASSEARVRSSPYD. The full CDR3 is CASSEARVRSSPYDYTF.

A word on this clone: The read comes to an end 3 residues before the CDR3 does, leaving the germline J gene to fill in the end. The chain carries TRBV18 and TRBJ2-1, with 14 bases that match TRBD2. Trimming took 4 bases from V and 8 from J; bases not matched to a gene: 13. Germline lookup yields CDR1 KGHSH and CDR2 LQKENI. The CDR3 runs to 18 residues. CDR3 bases read: TGTGCCAGCTCACATAGAAACACCGGGACTAGCGGGAGAGATGAG. Protein: CASSHRNTGTSGRDE. The whole CDR3 protein reads CASSHRNTGTSGRDEQFF.

A remark on this clone: The CDR3 end falls 3 residues outside the read, so it is completed with the germline J gene. This chain uses TRBV7-8 with TRBJ2-1, with D unresolved. V was cut by 3 bases and J by 5 bases, with 8 bases left in between. Germline V gene sequence: CDR1 SGHVS, CDR2 FQNEAQ. This CDR3 is built from 13 residues. The CDR3 DNA, read in part, is TGTGCCAGCAGCTTCGTCCTAAACAATGAG. Its translation is CASSFVLNNE. The complete CDR3 protein is CASSFVLNNEQFF. The entire variable domain, with the rest obtained from reference TRBV7-8 and TRBJ2-1, is as follows: GAGVSQSPRYKVAKRGQDVALRCDPISGHVSLFWYQQALGQGPEFLTYFQNEAQLDKSGLPSDRFFAERPEGSVSTLKIQRTQQEDSAVYLCASSFVLNNEQFFGPGTRLTVL.

Regarding this clone: The read gets to within 3 residues of the CDR3 end, and the germline J gene fills in the rest. The V call is TRBV20-1, the J call TRBJ2-3; tentatively, D is TRBD2 (6 bases). Trimming took off 2 bases at V and 5 bases at J, with 11 bases between the two ends. The germline CDR1 and CDR2 sequences are DFQATT and SNEGSKA (reference sequence). This CDR3 comprises 13 residues. The DNA read from the CDR3 is TGCAGTGCTAGAAGGCTAGCGATAGATACG. Amino acids: CSARRLAIDT. In full, the CDR3 is CSARRLAIDTQYF.

On this clone itself: The CDR3 is cut off 3 residues early in the read; its end comes from the germline J gene. The chain is built from TRBV7-9 and TRBJ1-2; D ambiguous. CDR3 length equals 12 residues. Germline V gene lookup returns CDR1 SEHNR and CDR2 FQNEAQ (reference sequence). V was cut by 6 bases and J by 0 bases, with 5 bases left in between. The DNA read from the CDR3 is TGTGCCAGCAGGGGCTCTAACTATGGC. It codes for CASRGSNYG. The whole CDR3 protein reads CASRGSNYGYTF.

Comment on this clone: The CDR3 goes on 3 residues after the read ends, and that part is filled in from the germline J gene. The rearrangement links TRBV19 to TRBJ2-3; 7 bases are a match to TRBD2. The V segment lost 7 bases and the J segment 7 bases; nucleotides outside the gene matches: 11. The germline CDR1 and CDR2 sequences are LNHDA and SQIVND (reference sequence). The CDR3 has 14 amino acids. CDR3 DNA, as far as it was read: TGTGCCAGTATCGGGGCGGGGGTTCCGTATACG. It encodes CASIGAGVPYT. The full CDR3 reads CASIGAGVPYTQYF.

The sequenced CDR3 bases are TGTGCCAGCAGCCAAGATACCAGGGGCCGCTACTATGGC. It codes for CASSQDTRGRYYG. From start to end, the CDR3 is CASSQDTRGRYYGYTF. The rearrangement joins TRBV4-2 to TRBJ1-2, with D possibly being TRBD1 (6 bases). The CDR3 extends 3 residues past the end of the read, so its final part is completed from the germline J gene. The V gene's germline CDR1 is LGHNA and CDR2 YNFKEQ. Trimming cost V 0 bases and J 3 bases, with 14 bases left between them. The CDR3 has 16 residues.

Turning to this clone: The DNA ends 3 residues before the CDR3 does, and the rest of the CDR3 is filled in from the germline J gene. J is TRBJ2-2 and V is TRBV7-2; 7 bases agree with TRBD1. Germline V lookup: CDR1 SGHTA, CDR2 FQGNSA. This CDR3 region has 15 residues. Here the CDR3 reads CASSLSQGTVSPLFF. CDR3 bases read: TGTGCCAGCAGCTTATCACAGGGGACGGTTTCACCG.

Points on this clone: The read gets to within 3 residues of the CDR3 end, and the germline J gene fills in the rest. This chain connects TRBV7-9 to TRBJ2-3; TRBD1 matches 7 bases. CDR1 SEHNR and CDR2 FQNEAQ come from the germline V gene (reference sequence). This CDR3 is 13 amino acids long. CDR3 amino acids: CASSQREQGTQYF. The sequenced part of the CDR3 DNA is TGTGCCAGCAGCCAGAGGGAACAGGGGACG.

The covered CDR3 bases are TGTGCCAGCAGCAACCCGGGAGTCGGGGCTGAA. Translating it yields CASSNPGVGAE. The complete CDR3 sequence is CASSNPGVGAEAFF. This chain joins TRBV7-3 and TRBJ1-1, with D unresolved. The read terminates 3 residues before the CDR3 end, so the remaining end is supplied by the germline J gene. Trimming left V 5 bases short and J 6 bases short, with 16 bases between. The CDR3 has 14 residues. The germline gives CDR1 SGHTA, CDR2 FQGTGA.

To note about this clone: The CDR3 is cut off 3 residues early in the read; its end comes from the germline J gene. The rearrangement joins TRBV7-2 to TRBJ2-3, with 8 bases that match TRBD2. Germline values: CDR1 SGHTA, CDR2 FQGNSA. Losses at the gene ends were 2 bases for V and 6 bases for J; bases not matched to a gene: 7. The CDR3 spans 15 residues. The CDR3 is CASSLIKAGADTQYF. CDR3 DNA (partial): TGTGCCAGCAGCTTAATAAAAGCGGGAGCCGATACG.